Shown below are 16 T cell receptor beta chains from a single sample sequenced in a study of molecular identifiers for immune sequencing clone quantification. Via MiXCR, TCRdb re-called the PCR reads, giving one row per CDR3 protein. The table includes about 54,000 distinct CDR3 sequences, under 30% detected once. The sequenced material came from naive CD8+ T cells from blood, with Jurkat cell RNA spiked in. As for subset: FACS-sorted CD8+CD4-CCR7+CD45RA+ naive T cells. Receptor source: a human donor in good health. Some libraries in this study had Jurkat cell RNA spiked in.

About this clonotype: A read error may produce the germline difference seen at one junction end. The chain uses TRBV28 and TRBJ1-1; D gene ambiguous. This CDR3 is 15 amino acids long. CDR1 is MDHEN, CDR2 SYDVKM, per germline. CDR3 sequence reads: CASSLVACRYTEALF. The CDR3 coding sequence is TGTGCCAGCAGTTTAGTGGCGTGTAGGTACACTGAAGCTCTCTTT.

Regarding this clonotype: This may arise from a read error, as a much more abundant clone is one base away. The rearrangement links TRBV9 to TRBJ2-2; D may be TRBD2 (6 bases). Germline V gives CDR1 SGDLS, CDR2 YYNGEE. The CDR3 loop spans 13 amino acids. As DNA, the CDR3 is TGTGCCAGCAGCGTAGGTGTATCGGGGGAGCTGTCTTTT. This sequence encodes CASSVGVSGELSF. Drawing the rest from reference TRBV9 and TRBJ2-2, the complete variable domain is DSGVTQTPKHLITATGQRVTLRCSPRSGDLSVYWYQQSLDQGLQFLIQYYNGEERAKGNILERFSAQQFPDLHSELNLSSLELGDSALYFCASSVGVSGELSFGEGSRLTVL.

As regards this clonotype: Since a much larger clone is just one base distant, this may be a read error. The CDR3 does not close with the conserved phenylalanine or tryptophan, likely indicating a read error. The chain couples TRBV2 to TRBJ1-2; a possible D gene is TRBD1 (6 bases). V lost 1 base to trimming and J lost 4 bases, with 13 bases between them. The CDR3 is 15 residues long. The germline V gene encodes CDR1 SNHLY and CDR2 FYNNEI. CDR3 nucleotides: TGTGCCAGCAGTGAAGTTCCAGGGGAGGGCTATGGCTACACCCTC. This codes for CASSEVPGEGYGYTL.

There are many counts of this clonotype. The chain uses TRBV3-1 and TRBJ1-1; 7 nucleotides match TRBD1. The trim removed 5 bases at V and 3 bases at J, leaving 3 bases unmatched. This CDR3 is built from 13 residues. CDR1 and CDR2 (germline): LGHDT, YNNKEL (reference sequence). DNA for the CDR3: TGTGCCAGCAGCGCAGGGGGAGACACTGAAGCTTTCTTT. Its translation: CASSAGGDTEAFF.

The rearrangement joins TRBV6-2 or TRBV6-3 to TRBJ2-3; no reliable D call. V was pared by 2 bases and J by 5 bases, with 5 bases between. The length of the CDR3 is 12 residues. The germline gives CDR1 MNHEY, CDR2 SVGEGT. The DNA of the CDR3 is TGTGCCAGCAGTTACGGACGAGATACGCAGTATTTT. This gives the protein CASSYGRDTQYF.

J is TRBJ2-1 and V is TRBV29-1; D not resolved. Germline-derived CDR1 and CDR2 are SQVTM and ANQGSEA. CDR3 length: 11 residues. V was pared by 7 bases and J by 16 bases, with 20 bases between. The CDR3 DNA sequence: TGCAGCGCATACTCGCCCCCCCATAGATTCTTC. It yields the protein CSAYSPPHRFF.

As regards this clonotype: Being one base from a much bigger clone, this may be a read error. The chain is built from TRBV5-3 and TRBJ2-7, with no clear D. TRBV5-3 is assigned to the ORF class and has an uncertain function. The CDR3 consists of 13 residues. CDR3 protein: CASSPGYSYGQYF. CDR3 sequence (DNA): TGTGCCAGCAGCCCTGGTTACTCTTACGGGCAGTACTTC.

As for this clonotype: Given a much more abundant clone one base away, this may be a read error. The CDR3 loop is CASSISGGSSYEQYF. The CDR3 DNA is TGTGCCAGTAGTATTTCAGGGGGGTCCTCCTACGAGCAGTACTTC. The gene calls are TRBV19 and TRBJ2-7, with a possible D match to TRBD1 (7 bases). The length of the CDR3 is 15 residues. The germline gives CDR1 LNHDA, CDR2 SQIVND (reference sequence). V was trimmed by 3 bases and J by 0 bases, leaving 12 bases between them.

Only one count was recorded for this clonotype. A read error is possible here, since a much larger clone lies one base away. This sequence joins TRBV6-2 or TRBV6-3 and TRBJ1-2; possible D gene TRBD1, 6 bases. Germline values: CDR1 MNHEY, CDR2 SVGEGT. V was cut by 5 bases and J by 4 bases, with 14 bases left in between. This CDR3 has 14 amino acids. The CDR3 spells CASSTLTGVYGYTF. CDR3 nucleotide sequence: TGTGCCAGCAGTACCCTGACAGGCGTCTATGGCTACACCTTC.

This clonotype has only a few counts. A read error is possible here, since a much larger clone lies one base away. The chain links TRBV6-5 to TRBJ1-2; D gene uncertain. The CDR3 extends over 13 amino acids. V dropped 8 bases and J dropped 3 bases, with 13 bases sitting between them. From germline, CDR1 is MNHEY and CDR2 SVGAGI. DNA for the CDR3: TGTGCCAGCTCCGAATCAGTTCACTATGGCTACACCTTC. This encodes CASSESVHYGYTF.

Remarks on this clonotype: This clone may be a read error of a much larger clone one base away. The rearrangement uses TRBV15 and TRBJ2-1, with D possibly matching TRBD1 (5 bases). V was cut by 0 bases and J by 8 bases, with 11 bases left in between. There are 14 residues in the CDR3. The germline CDR1 and CDR2 sequences are LNHNV and YYDKDF (reference sequence). The CDR3 loop reads CATSRDPGNDEQFF. The CDR3 DNA reads as TGTGCCACCAGCAGAGACCCAGGGAACGATGAGCAGTTCTTC. Variable domain in full (rest from reference TRBV15 and TRBJ2-1): DAMVIQNPRYQVTQFGKPVTLSCSQTLNHNVMYWYQQKSSQAPKLLFHYYDKDFNNEADTPDNFQSRRPNTSFCFLDIRSPGLGDTAMYLCATSRDPGNDEQFFGPGTRLTVL.

This clonotype has at least ten counts. This chain links TRBV7-8 with TRBJ1-1; TRBD1 matches 7 bases. CDR1 is SGHVS, CDR2 FQNEAQ, per germline. The V gene end was trimmed by 7 bases and the J gene end by 4 bases; junction bases not matched to a gene: 12. This CDR3 region has 15 residues. The CDR3 sequence is CASITSRGRGTEAFF. CDR3 in DNA: TGTGCCAGCATCACATCCAGGGGGAGAGGCACTGAAGCTTTCTTT.

This clonotype showed up many times. V and J are TRBV19 and TRBJ1-1; D not resolved. Germline V CDR1 and CDR2: LNHDA, SQIVND (reference sequence). The CDR3 contains 15 residues. V gave up 3 bases and J gave up 4 bases, with 15 bases separating them. CDR3 coding DNA: TGTGCCAGTAGTATCTCGGTATGGCGGGGCACTGAAGCTTTCTTT. Translated: CASSISVWRGTEAFF.

This clonotype has ten or more counts. This sequence joins TRBV13 and TRBJ2-7; D is ambiguous. CDR1 is PRHDT, CDR2 FYEKMQ, per germline (reference sequence). This CDR3 is built from 14 residues. Trimming pared 5 bases from V and 0 bases from J, leaving 11 bases between. The CDR3 sequence is CASSPGESSYEQYF. The CDR3 DNA sequence: TGTGCCAGCAGCCCAGGAGAAAGCTCCTACGAGCAGTACTTC.

This clonotype occurred many times. The CDR3 sequence is CASSARQGGDTQYF. DNA of the CDR3: TGTGCCAGCAGCGCTCGACAGGGGGGAGATACGCAGTATTTT. The V gene is TRBV7-9, the J gene TRBJ2-3; 9 bases are shared with TRBD1. Germline CDR1 is SEHNR and CDR2 is FQNEAQ (reference sequence). Trimming at V came to 5 bases and at J to 5 bases, leaving 5 bases not matched to a gene. The CDR3 is 14 amino acids.

This clonotype was found many times. This chain connects TRBV4-3 to TRBJ2-7; 9 bases are a match to TRBD1. V shed 4 bases, J shed 0 bases, and the junction held 4 bases outside the gene matches. This CDR3 region has 15 residues. Germline loops: CDR1 LGHNA, CDR2 YSLEER. CDR3 sequence: CASSPGQGSSYEQYF. DNA for the CDR3: TGCGCCAGCAGCCCGGGACAGGGCAGCTCCTACGAGCAGTACTTC.